This T cell receptor beta chain was profiled in a study of identical twins. The CDR3 spans 15 residues. Between the trimmed V and J ends, which lost 3 bases and 4 bases, there was a span of 13 bases. In its sample, this clonotype was seen a few times. The target antigen is unknown. TCRdb re-called the 5' RACE reads with MiXCR, one entry per CDR3 protein. The table lists about 300,000 distinct CDR3 sequences, 9% to 15% of them singletons, with approximately 7.6% in the top ten. Study-level findings and limits: Twin-shared out-of-frame alpha sequences were enriched for low generation probability. With abundant cord blood beta clonotypes, insertions were fewer; memory repertoires showed no such pattern.

These data were also filed under a second study, of yellow fever vaccine responses in identical twins.

Sample: CD8+ T cells sorted from blood. This chain connects TRBV12-3 or TRBV12-4 to TRBJ2-1; D is tentatively TRBD1 or TRBD2 (5 bases each). The clonotype originates from a woman aged 18-29 years in good health. The chain's CDR3 is CASSLGTLVYNEQFF. CDR3 DNA: TGTGCCAGCAGTTTGGGGACCCTAGTTTACAATGAGCAGTTCTTC.